The clone carrying this TCR beta chain was picked up a small number of times. Its matching antigen is unknown. Synthesis of cDNA used 5'RACE (with 10-nucleotide random UMIs). MiXCR, applied by TCRdb to the 5' RACE reads, yields one record per CDR3 protein. The sample has more than 45,000 distinct CDR3 sequences, around 3.1% seen once. This specimen belongs to a study of neurological immune-mediated disorders. Whole-study findings and limits: The absence of shared CDR3 amino acid sequences among expanded clones across subjects suggests private repertoires in all groups. Multiple sclerosis, the disease with the least TCR clonal expansion, fell below healthy controls, whereas HTLV-1-associated myelopathy showed the most.

Between the trimmed V and J ends, which lost 3 bases and 8 bases, there was a span of 19 bases. The germline V gene encodes CDR1 KGHSH and CDR2 LQKENI. CDR3 length: 15 amino acids. From 2 million PBMCs stored at -80 C, the unsorted libraries were generated. Sequencing input: PBMCs. V gene TRBV18 combines with J gene TRBJ1-2, with D possibly matching TRBD1 (5 bases). The clonotype originates from a man in his forties with multiple sclerosis. In DNA, the CDR3 is TGTGCCAGCTCACCGCGGGACTATCAAGGGGACGGCTACACCTTC. The encoded protein is CASSPRDYQGDGYTF. Full variable domain (outside the CDR3, taken from reference TRBV18 and TRBJ1-2): NAGVMQNPRHLVRRRGQEARLRCSPMKGHSHVYWYRQLPEEGLKFMVYLQKENIIDESGMPKERFSAEFPKEGPSILRIQQVVRGDSAAYFCASSPRDYQGDGYTFGSGTRLTVV.